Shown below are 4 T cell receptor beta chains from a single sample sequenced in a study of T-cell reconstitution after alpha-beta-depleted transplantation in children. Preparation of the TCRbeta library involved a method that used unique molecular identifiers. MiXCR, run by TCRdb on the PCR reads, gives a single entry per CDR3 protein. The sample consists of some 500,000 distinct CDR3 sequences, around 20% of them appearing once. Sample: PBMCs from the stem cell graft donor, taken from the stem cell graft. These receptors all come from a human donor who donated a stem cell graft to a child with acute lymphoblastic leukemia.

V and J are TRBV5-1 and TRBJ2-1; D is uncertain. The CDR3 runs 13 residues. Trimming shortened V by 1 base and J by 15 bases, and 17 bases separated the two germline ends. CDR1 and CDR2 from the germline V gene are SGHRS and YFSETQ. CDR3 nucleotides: TGCGCCAGCAGCTTGAGCGCGGCCGCGCCCCCGTTCTTC. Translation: CASSLSAAAPPFF. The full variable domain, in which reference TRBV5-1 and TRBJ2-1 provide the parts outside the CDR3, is KAGVTQTPRYLIKTRGQQVTLSCSPISGHRSVSWYQQTPGQGLQFLFEYFSETQRNKGNFPGRFSGRQFSNSRSEMNVSTLELGDSALYLCASSLSAAAPPFFGPGTRLTVL.

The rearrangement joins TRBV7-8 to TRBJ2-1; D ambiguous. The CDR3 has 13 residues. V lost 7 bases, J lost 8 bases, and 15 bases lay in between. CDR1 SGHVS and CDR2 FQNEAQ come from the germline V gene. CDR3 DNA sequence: TGTGCCAGCACCCGATTTGCTCCCGATGAGCAGTTCTTC. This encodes CASTRFAPDEQFF. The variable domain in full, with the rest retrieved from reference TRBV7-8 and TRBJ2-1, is GAGVSQSPRYKVAKRGQDVALRCDPISGHVSLFWYQQALGQGPEFLTYFQNEAQLDKSGLPSDRFFAERPEGSVSTLKIQRTQQEDSAVYLCASTRFAPDEQFFGPGTRLTVL.

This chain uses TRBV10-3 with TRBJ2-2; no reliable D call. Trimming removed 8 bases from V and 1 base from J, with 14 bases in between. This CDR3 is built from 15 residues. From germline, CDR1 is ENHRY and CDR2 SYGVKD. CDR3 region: CAIGPRQVNTGELFF. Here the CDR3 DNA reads TGTGCCATCGGCCCGCGCCAGGTGAACACCGGGGAGCTGTTTTTT.

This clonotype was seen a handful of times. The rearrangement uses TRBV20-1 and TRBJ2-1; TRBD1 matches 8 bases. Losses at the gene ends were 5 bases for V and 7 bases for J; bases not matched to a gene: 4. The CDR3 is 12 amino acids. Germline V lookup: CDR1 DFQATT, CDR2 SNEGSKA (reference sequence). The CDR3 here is CSADRGFNEQFF. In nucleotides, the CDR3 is TGCAGTGCTGACAGGGGATTTAATGAGCAGTTCTTC.